Each of the 19 T cell receptor beta chains below was sequenced from the same sample in a study of cytomegalovirus exposure and HLA in healthy donors. The PCR made use of 60 Vbeta and 13 Jbeta primers. Sequenced by immunoSEQ multiplex PCR; TCRdb stores in-frame clones only, minus some. The profile covers tens of thousands of clones, with about 72% appearing a single time and 2.1% taken by the ten largest. Sequencing used PBMCs. These receptor sequences come from a man under 40 in good health and CMV-seronegative.

The rearrangement joins TRBV30 to TRBJ1-3; unclear D gene. The V and J ends lost 0 bases and 0 bases respectively, with 9 bases between them. Per the germline V gene, CDR1 is GTSNPN and CDR2 is SVGIG (reference sequence). This CDR3 has 15 residues. The CDR3 region has the DNA TGTGCCTGGAGTGTGGGCAGTTACTCTGGAAACACCATATATTTT. Protein product: CAWSVGSYSGNTIYF. Based on the CDR3 plus reference TRBV30 and TRBJ1-3, the full variable domain is SQTIHQWPATLVQPVGSPLSLECTVEGTSNPNLYWYRQAAGRGLQLLFYSVGIGQISSEVPQNLSASRPQDRQFILSSKKLLLSDSGFYLCAWSVGSYSGNTIYFGEGSWLTVV.

The chain couples TRBV11-2 to TRBJ1-1; D gene ambiguous. The germline CDR1 and CDR2 sequences are SGHAT and FQNNGV. The CDR3 covers 14 residues. With 1 base removed from V and 4 bases from J, the gap between germline ends came to 10 bases. The CDR3 DNA is TGTGCCAGCAGCTTAGGGGGAGAGAGCACTGAAGCTTTCTTT. It encodes CASSLGGESTEAFF.

The CDR3 DNA follows: TGTGCCAGCAGCTTGGGGGCGGGGGTCCTGAATACGCAGTATTTT. Amino acids: CASSLGAGVLNTQYF. The rearrangement uses TRBV5-6 and TRBJ2-3; 7 bases match TRBD2. The germline gives CDR1 SGHDT, CDR2 YYEEEE. The CDR3 sequence is 15 residues long. V dropped 0 bases and J dropped 7; count of bases not matched to a gene: 8.

This clone was counted between two and nine times. This chain connects TRBV10-3 to TRBJ2-7; tentative D call: TRBD1 (6 bases). CDR3 length equals 13 residues. Germline CDR1 ENHRY, CDR2 SYGVKD. The V gene lost 8 bases and the J gene lost 0 bases, with 11 bases spanning the gap. This chain's CDR3 is CAIGRDNSYEQYF. The CDR3 DNA follows: TGTGCCATCGGCAGGGACAACTCCTACGAGCAGTACTTC.

This clone was counted only a few times. V and J are TRBV5-1 and TRBJ2-7, with D perhaps matching TRBD1 (7 bases). The CDR3 sequence is 16 residues long. The germline V gene encodes CDR1 SGHRS and CDR2 YFSETQ. V shed 0 bases and J shed 3 bases, with 16 bases lying between them. Here the CDR3 DNA reads TGCGCCAGCAGCTTGGCCGGCGGGACAGCCTTCTACGAGCAGTACTTC. Translating it yields CASSLAGGTAFYEQYF.

This clone was observed a few times. The chain couples TRBV28 to TRBJ2-7; 10 bases align to TRBD2. Germline V CDR1 and CDR2: MDHEN, SYDVKM. V shed 1 base, J shed 0 bases, and the junction held 15 bases outside the gene matches. The CDR3 extends over 20 amino acids. The CDR3, as DNA: TGTGCCAGCAGTTTATTTTGGGCAGCGAGTAGCGGGAGGCCCTCCTACGAGCAGTACTTC. This gives the protein CASSLFWAASSGRPSYEQYF.

The chain recombines TRBV5-4 with TRBJ2-7; TRBD2 matches at 7 bases. CDR3 length: 15 residues. The ends lost 0 bases at V and 2 bases at J; junction bases unmatched: 5. Looked up from germline, CDR1 is SGHNT and CDR2 is YYREEE (reference sequence). CDR3 region: CASSLGLAATYEQYF. Written as DNA, the CDR3 is TGTGCCAGCAGCTTGGGGCTAGCGGCAACCTACGAGCAGTACTTC.

This clone was seen more than once but under ten times. V and J are TRBV7-3 and TRBJ2-3, with D maybe TRBD1 (5 bases). This CDR3 has 15 residues. V dropped 5 bases and J dropped 6 bases, with 18 bases sitting between them. CDR1 and CDR2 from the germline V gene are SGHTA and FQGTGA. The CDR3 DNA is TGTGCCAGCAGCCCCGGCGGTAGGGGCAAGGATACGCAGTATTTT. This gives the protein CASSPGGRGKDTQYF.

This chain links TRBV27 with TRBJ1-1, with unresolved D. The CDR3 sequence is 14 residues long. Germline loops: CDR1 MNHEY, CDR2 SMNVEV (reference sequence). V lost 6 bases and J lost 1, with 12 bases in between. The CDR3 DNA reads as TGTGCCAGCAGCCGCAACGGTGGGAACACTGAAGCTTTCTTT. Amino acid sequence: CASSRNGGNTEAFF.

The gene calls are TRBV4-2 and TRBJ1-1; TRBD1 agrees at 7 bases. The CDR3 extends over 15 amino acids. V was clipped by 4 bases and J by 6 bases; unmatched bases: 11. The germline gives CDR1 LGHNA, CDR2 YNFKEQ. The CDR3 sequence: CASSRLDRDGAEAFF. CDR3 nucleotide sequence: TGTGCCAGCAGCCGCCTAGACAGGGATGGGGCTGAAGCTTTCTTT.

CDR3 DNA sequence: TGTGCAAGTCGTCGGAACTTAGGACAGGGGTATGGCTACACCTTC. Encoded protein: CASRRNLGQGYGYTF. The J gene is TRBJ1-2, the V gene TRBV12-2; TRBD1 reflects the table's D call only, with no check against the DNA. TRBV12-2 is tagged as a pseudogene. This CDR3 comprises 15 residues.

V and J are TRBV30 and TRBJ1-1; the D gene is possibly TRBD1 (5 bases). The germline V gene has CDR1 GTSNPN and CDR2 SVGIG (reference sequence). The CDR3 spans 14 residues. Trimming shortened V by 0 bases and J by 3 bases, and 11 bases separated the two germline ends. The DNA of the CDR3 is TGTGCCTGGAGTGTGCCGATAGGGGACACTGAAGCTTTCTTT. Amino acid sequence: CAWSVPIGDTEAFF. The full variable domain, in which reference TRBV30 and TRBJ1-1 provide the parts outside the CDR3, is SQTIHQWPATLVQPVGSPLSLECTVEGTSNPNLYWYRQAAGRGLQLLFYSVGIGQISSEVPQNLSASRPQDRQFILSSKKLLLSDSGFYLCAWSVPIGDTEAFFGQGTRLTVV.

V is TRBV7-9 and J is TRBJ1-2; tentatively, D is TRBD1 (5 bases). The ends were cut back, 5 bases at V and 4 bases at J, with 11 bases in the middle. Germline assignment: CDR1 SEHNR and CDR2 FQNEAQ (reference sequence). The CDR3 extends over 13 amino acids. The CDR3 region has the DNA TGTGCCAGCAGCGACGCCGGGGGCTATGGCTACACCTTC. Translating gives CASSDAGGYGYTF.

The chain links TRBV5-1 to TRBJ2-7, with 9 bases fitting TRBD1. CDR1 and CDR2 from the germline V gene are SGHRS and YFSETQ. The J segment lost 3 bases and the V segment lost 4 bases, leaving 5 bases of the junction unmatched. CDR3 length equals 14 residues. CDR3 residues: CASSQGQGVYEQYF. DNA for the CDR3: TGCGCCAGCAGCCAGGGACAGGGAGTCTACGAGCAGTACTTC.

Worth noting for this clone: A junction boundary mismatches the germline segment, possibly from a read error. The CDR3 DNA follows: TGCGCCAGCAGCAAAGATAGGCTTGGACTAGGGGACACAGATACGCAGTATTTT. Translation: CASSKDRLGLGDTDTQYF. This sequence joins TRBV4-1 and TRBJ2-3; 7 bases align to TRBD2. The CDR3 contains 18 residues. Germline V CDR1 and CDR2: MGHRA, YSYEKL.

CDR3 sequence reads: CASSESRTSGNYEQYF. The CDR3 bases are TGCGCCAGCAGCGAATCCCGGACTAGCGGGAACTACGAGCAGTACTTC. This rearrangement joins TRBV5-1 to TRBJ2-7, with 12 bases fitting TRBD2. This CDR3 has 16 amino acids. V shed 4 bases, J shed 3 bases, and the junction held 8 bases outside the gene matches. Per germline, CDR1 SGHRS and CDR2 YFSETQ.

The rearrangement uses TRBV6-5 and TRBJ1-1; no firm D call. V was clipped by 2 bases and J by 4 bases, with 8 bases between them. The length of the CDR3 is 13 residues. Germline V gene lookup returns CDR1 MNHEY and CDR2 SVGAGI. The CDR3 loop is CASSYGQSTEAFF. The DNA for the CDR3 is TGTGCCAGCAGTTACGGCCAAAGCACTGAAGCTTTCTTT.

This chain joins TRBV28 and TRBJ1-1, with 11 bases fitting TRBD1. This CDR3 has 16 amino acids. With V trimmed by 6 bases and J by 1 base, 7 bases remained unmatched. Germline CDR1 and CDR2: MDHEN and SYDVKM. The chain's CDR3 is CASSRTGGRGNTEAFF. DNA of the CDR3: TGTGCCAGCAGCCGGACAGGGGGCCGGGGGAACACTGAAGCTTTCTTT. The complete variable domain, with remaining parts taken from reference TRBV28 and TRBJ1-1, reads DVKVTQSSRYLVKRTGEKVFLECVQDMDHENMFWYRQDPGLGLRLIYFSYDVKMKEKGDIPEGYSVSREKKERFSLILESASTNQTSMYLCASSRTGGRGNTEAFFGQGTRLTVV.

The rearrangement uses TRBV4-1 and TRBJ2-2, with TRBD2 matching 7 bases. The CDR3 runs to 16 residues. Trimming removed 4 bases from V and 6 bases from J; junction bases left unmatched: 11. Germline CDR1 MGHRA, CDR2 YSYEKL. The CDR3 DNA sequence: TGCGCCAGCAGCCGCTTGGTACGGGGGGTTTCCGGGGAGCTGTTTTTT. Its translation: CASSRLVRGVSGELFF.